This T cell receptor beta chain originates from a study of early T cells in non-severe SARS-CoV-2 infection. About the study: It was bulk RNA from unsorted whole blood that was sequenced, and the chains were unpaired. Whole-study findings and limits: Anti-spike CD8 responses were favored in VDJdb matching, and private and CD4 specificities were missed.

This clonotype was counted a few times. What it binds is unknown. In the library, individual cDNA molecules carried attached unique molecular identifiers. Via MiXCR, TCRdb re-called the 5' RACE reads, giving one row per CDR3 protein. The table has roughly 76,000 distinct CDR3 sequences, 12% seen once. Trimming shortened V by 1 base and J by 0 bases, and 4 bases separated the two germline ends. This CDR3 comprises 14 residues. The V gene's germline CDR1 is SQVTM and CDR2 ANQGSEA. This TCR was sampled from an adult who was a healthcare worker with PCR-confirmed SARS-CoV-2 infection or an uninfected control (not recorded which). Sequences were obtained from whole blood. V gene TRBV29-1 combines with J gene TRBJ2-6; D gene uncertain. The CDR3 nucleotides read TGCAGCGTTGAAGGGGGCTCTGGGGCCAACGTCCTGACTTTC. Its translation is CSVEGGSGANVLTF.